A selection of T cell receptor beta chains follows, all from one sample in a study of Ad26.COV2.S vaccination and SARS-CoV-2 variants. TCRdb's table, derived via immunoSEQ multiplex PCR, lists solely in-frame clones and lacks some. In the table there are 350,000 to 450,000 clones, 83% of which are singletons. Source: peripheral blood, taken in a trial of Ad26.COV2.S vaccine versus placebo. These receptors all come from a person between 18 and 65 years old who received the Ad26.COV2.S COVID-19 vaccine or a placebo. Each CDR3 is given without its conserved first and last residue. For some rows the clone size is stated as once, few or many, or as a class when expanded; others skip it.

v_gene	abundance	CDR3aa
TRBV9	.	ASSVQASITGELF
TRBV11-2	.	ASSPGQLYTGELF
TRBV2	.	ASSQDPGGNQPQH
TRBV7-2	once	ASSMGQKMSTDTQY
TRBV27	.	ASSFQSPDDTQY
TRBV5-1	once	ASSLVGGWDTQY
TRBV24-1	.	ATSDNTGELF
TRBV7-9	.	ASSSGADGYT
TRBV28	once	ASSRVGYEQY
TRBV5-4	.	ASSSDRLGLH
TRBV21-1	.	ASSKTHRDRQYNEQF
TRBV12-3/TRBV12-4	.	ASSNLYGYT
TRBV5-1	.	ASSLRGTEAF
TRBV18	.	ASSPSGGLYEGQY
TRBV11-1	.	ASSLGGNTEAF
TRBV7-2	.	ASSPWGDLNTEAF
TRBV27	.	ASARELAGVLYNEQF
TRBV7-2	.	ASSPGQGAYIQY
TRBV27	.	ASRPRDRSVDTQY
TRBV6-2/TRBV6-3	.	ASSLQGGNQPQH
TRBV5-1	.	ASSSGLADYNEQF
TRBV7-9	.	ASSPAGSTGKSEAF
TRBV18	.	ASSISGQAIPYEQY
TRBV7-9	.	ASSVSRGKSDTQY
TRBV3-1/TRBV3-2	once	ASSQDRPEQF
TRBV3-1/TRBV3-2	.	ASLGQGNEKLF
TRBV12-5	.	ASGSGWWDYGYT
TRBV6-5	.	ASSSPASLRSYGYT
TRBV6-5	.	ASSYRTHQETQY
TRBV2	.	ASSAGYDGYT
TRBV10-3	once	AISDQASGSYEQY
TRBV6-5	.	ASSYRADQPQH
TRBV5-6	.	ASSLALEETQY
TRBV4-1	.	ASSQQDSLVSYEQY
TRBV5-1	.	ASSLVAASSYNEQF
TRBV7-3	once	ASSFGGRNEQF
TRBV10-1	.	ASSDSDREDYGYT
TRBV29-1	few	SVVLQGKADTIY
TRBV5-1	.	ASSRDRENYGYT
TRBV5-1	.	ASEAGNDYNEQF
TRBV5-6	few	ASTRGWTEAF
TRBV6-2/TRBV6-3	.	ASSYSSQGNQPQH
TRBV6-5	.	ASSHGSGYEQY